A selection of T cell receptor beta chains follows, all from one sample in a study of blood T cell repertoires in COVID-19. Some clones are missing from TCRdb's copy, which holds only in-frame ones; the method was immunoSEQ multiplex PCR. The top ten clones hold 2.9% of a sample with around 300,000 clones, around 90% of them seen once. The sequencing input was peripheral blood. The receptors were gathered from a woman aged 25 to 39 with COVID-19, enrolled during active disease. The CDR3 runs from the conserved cysteine through the conserved F or W. D genes are given only for firm matches. Only part of the rows carry a size: once, few, many, or a class if the clone is expanded.

d_gene: TRBD1; j_gene: TRBJ1-5; v_gene: TRBV6-1; abundance: -; CDR3aa: CASSEDRAGQPQHF; CDR3nt: TGTGCCAGCAGTGAGGACAGGGCTGGTCAGCCCCAGCATTTT
d_gene: TRBD1; j_gene: TRBJ1-6; v_gene: TRBV15; abundance: -; CDR3aa: CATSGSGQRSHSPLHF; CDR3nt: TGTGCCACCAGCGGTTCGGGACAGCGATCTCATTCACCCCTCCACTTT
d_gene: TRBD1; j_gene: TRBJ1-1; v_gene: TRBV19; abundance: -; CDR3aa: CASTVTGGTEAFF; CDR3nt: TGTGCCAGTACCGTGACAGGGGGCACTGAAGCTTTCTTT
d_gene: -; j_gene: TRBJ2-7; v_gene: TRBV4-1; abundance: -; CDR3aa: CASSQVQKSGRNEQYF; CDR3nt: TGCGCCAGCAGCCAAGTACAAAAGTCAGGGCGGAACGAGCAGTACTTC
d_gene: -; j_gene: TRBJ1-2; v_gene: TRBV28; abundance: -; CDR3aa: CASSPGGHYGYTF; CDR3nt: TGTGCCAGCAGTCCCGGAGGGCACTATGGCTACACCTTC
d_gene: TRBD1; j_gene: TRBJ2-1; v_gene: TRBV3-1/TRBV3-2; abundance: -; CDR3aa: CASSQAGRGLFNEQFF; CDR3nt: TGTGCCAGCAGCCAAGCGGGCAGGGGGCTCTTCAATGAGCAGTTCTTC
d_gene: -; j_gene: TRBJ2-1; v_gene: TRBV6-2/TRBV6-3; abundance: -; CDR3aa: CASSYFLTHGFYNEQFF; CDR3nt: TGTGCCAGCAGTTACTTCCTAACCCACGGTTTCTACAATGAGCAGTTCTTC
d_gene: -; j_gene: TRBJ2-7; v_gene: TRBV21-1; abundance: -; CDR3aa: CASSPRTGGHEQYF; CDR3nt: TGTGCCAGCAGCCCCAGGACAGGGGGCCACGAGCAGTACTTC
d_gene: -; j_gene: TRBJ1-1; v_gene: TRBV11-2; abundance: -; CDR3aa: CASSLRGVGNTEAFF; CDR3nt: TGTGCCAGCAGCTTGCGGGGAGTAGGGAACACTGAAGCTTTCTTT
d_gene: -; j_gene: TRBJ1-1; v_gene: TRBV27; abundance: -; CDR3aa: CASSPRGMNTEAFF; CDR3nt: TGTGCCAGCAGCCCACGGGGGATGAACACTGAAGCTTTCTTT
d_gene: -; j_gene: TRBJ2-4; v_gene: TRBV6-4; abundance: -; CDR3aa: CASSESAGAKTPQYF; CDR3nt: TGTGCCAGCAGTGAATCCGCGGGGGCCAAAACTCCCCAGTACTTC
d_gene: TRBD1; j_gene: TRBJ1-2; v_gene: TRBV15; abundance: -; CDR3aa: CATSNDRDYGYTF; CDR3nt: TGTGCCACCAGCAACGACAGGGATTATGGCTACACCTTC
d_gene: TRBD1; j_gene: TRBJ2-5; v_gene: TRBV19; abundance: -; CDR3aa: CASSIGGQGMETQYF; CDR3nt: TGTGCCAGTAGTATTGGGGGACAGGGGATGGAGACCCAGTACTTC
d_gene: TRBD1; j_gene: TRBJ1-2; v_gene: TRBV29-1; abundance: -; CDR3aa: CSGTGESANYGYTF; CDR3nt: TGCAGCGGGACAGGGGAATCGGCTAACTATGGCTACACCTTC
d_gene: TRBD2; j_gene: TRBJ2-5; v_gene: TRBV10-3; abundance: -; CDR3aa: CAISSLGLAGSQETQYF; CDR3nt: TGTGCCATCAGTTCTTTGGGACTAGCGGGATCACAAGAGACCCAGTACTTC
d_gene: -; j_gene: TRBJ1-1; v_gene: TRBV3-1/TRBV3-2; abundance: -; CDR3aa: CASSQVPGGEAFF; CDR3nt: TGTGCCAGCAGCCAAGTTCCGGGAGGGGAGGCTTTCTTT
d_gene: TRBD2; j_gene: TRBJ2-7; v_gene: TRBV3-1/TRBV3-2; abundance: -; CDR3aa: CASSQTSGSSYEQYF; CDR3nt: TGTGCCAGCAGCCAAACTAGCGGGAGCTCCTACGAGCAGTACTTC
d_gene: TRBD2; j_gene: TRBJ2-5; v_gene: TRBV30; abundance: -; CDR3aa: CAWSRGGKIETQYF; CDR3nt: TGTGCCTGGAGCCGGGGAGGGAAGATAGAGACCCAGTACTTC
d_gene: TRBD2; j_gene: TRBJ2-2; v_gene: TRBV27; abundance: -; CDR3aa: CASSLAGANTGELFF; CDR3nt: TGTGCCAGCAGTTTAGCGGGAGCGAACACCGGGGAGCTGTTTTTT
d_gene: -; j_gene: TRBJ1-1; v_gene: TRBV5-6; abundance: -; CDR3aa: CASSLYSLMNTEAFF; CDR3nt: TGTGCCAGCAGCTTGTACAGCCTTATGAACACTGAAGCTTTCTTT
d_gene: -; j_gene: TRBJ2-1; v_gene: TRBV11-2; abundance: -; CDR3aa: CASSLDGSFGNEQFF; CDR3nt: TGTGCCAGCAGCTTAGACGGGAGTTTTGGAAATGAGCAGTTCTTC
d_gene: -; j_gene: TRBJ1-1; v_gene: TRBV5-1; abundance: once; CDR3aa: CASSPDTLNTEAFF; CDR3nt: TGCGCCAGCAGCCCGGACACCCTGAACACTGAAGCTTTCTTT
d_gene: TRBD1; j_gene: TRBJ2-2; v_gene: TRBV9; abundance: -; CDR3aa: CASSATGAWNTGELFF; CDR3nt: TGTGCCAGCAGCGCGACAGGGGCCTGGAACACCGGGGAGCTGTTTTTT
d_gene: -; j_gene: TRBJ1-5; v_gene: TRBV15; abundance: -; CDR3aa: CATSRDRFNQPQHF; CDR3nt: TGTGCCACCAGCAGAGACAGGTTCAATCAGCCCCAGCATTTT
d_gene: -; j_gene: TRBJ1-1; v_gene: TRBV27; abundance: -; CDR3aa: CASRQGWGNTEAFF; CDR3nt: TGTGCCAGCAGACAGGGTTGGGGGAACACTGAAGCTTTCTTT
d_gene: TRBD2; j_gene: TRBJ2-7; v_gene: TRBV19; abundance: -; CDR3aa: CASSMTSISYEQYF; CDR3nt: TGTGCCAGTAGTATGACTAGCATATCCTACGAGCAGTACTTC
d_gene: TRBD1; j_gene: TRBJ2-7; v_gene: TRBV19; abundance: -; CDR3aa: CASSRTGGPYEQYF; CDR3nt: TGTGCCAGTAGTCGGACAGGGGGCCCCTACGAGCAGTACTTC
d_gene: -; j_gene: TRBJ1-2; v_gene: TRBV28; abundance: once; CDR3aa: CASVTGLIRYGYTF; CDR3nt: TGTGCCAGCGTAACAGGGTTAATACGCTATGGCTACACCTTC
d_gene: -; j_gene: TRBJ1-2; v_gene: TRBV29-1; abundance: -; CDR3aa: CSVEKLSGDGYTF; CDR3nt: TGCAGCGTTGAAAAGTTGTCAGGGGATGGCTACACCTTC
d_gene: -; j_gene: TRBJ1-1; v_gene: TRBV3-1/TRBV3-2; abundance: -; CDR3aa: CASSQGVAGTEAFF; CDR3nt: TGTGCCAGCAGTCAAGGTGTAGCGGGCACTGAAGCTTTCTTT
d_gene: -; j_gene: TRBJ1-6; v_gene: TRBV9; abundance: once; CDR3aa: CASSLDSSYNSPLHF; CDR3nt: TGTGCCAGCAGCCTCGACAGCTCCTATAATTCACCCCTCCACTTT
d_gene: -; j_gene: TRBJ2-7; v_gene: TRBV3-1/TRBV3-2; abundance: -; CDR3aa: CASSQVQGLGRQYF; CDR3nt: TGTGCCAGCAGCCAAGTACAGGGCCTAGGGCGGCAGTACTTC
d_gene: -; j_gene: TRBJ2-3; v_gene: TRBV7-2; abundance: -; CDR3aa: CASSFPRDTQYF; CDR3nt: TGTGCCAGCAGCTTTCCGCGGGATACGCAGTATTTT
d_gene: TRBD1; j_gene: TRBJ2-2; v_gene: TRBV7-9; abundance: -; CDR3aa: CASRPGTGDTGELFF; CDR3nt: TGTGCCAGCAGGCCCGGGACAGGGGACACCGGGGAGCTGTTTTTT
d_gene: TRBD1; j_gene: TRBJ2-1; v_gene: TRBV9; abundance: -; CDR3aa: CASSNRDRVFF; CDR3nt: TGTGCCAGCAGCAACCGGGACAGGGTGTTCTTC
d_gene: -; j_gene: TRBJ1-2; v_gene: TRBV9; abundance: -; CDR3aa: CASSVATLGERDGYTF; CDR3nt: TGTGCCAGCAGCGTAGCTACTTTAGGGGAAAGGGATGGCTACACCTTC
d_gene: -; j_gene: TRBJ1-4; v_gene: TRBV4-2; abundance: -; CDR3aa: CASSPPQALSTNEKLFF; CDR3nt: TGTGCCAGCAGCCCTCCACAGGCGCTTTCAACTAATGAAAAACTGTTTTTT
d_gene: -; j_gene: TRBJ1-2; v_gene: TRBV20-1; abundance: -; CDR3aa: CSALTGRGYTF; CDR3nt: TGCAGTGCTTTGACAGGTCGGGGCTACACCTTC
d_gene: -; j_gene: TRBJ1-3; v_gene: TRBV18; abundance: few; CDR3aa: CASSPLGQTPGNTIYF; CDR3nt: TGTGCCAGCTCACCACTGGGCCAGACCCCTGGAAACACCATATATTTT
d_gene: -; j_gene: TRBJ2-1; v_gene: TRBV7-9; abundance: -; CDR3aa: CASSHPSFHEQFF; CDR3nt: TGTGCCAGCAGCCATCCTAGCTTTCATGAGCAGTTCTTC
d_gene: TRBD1; j_gene: TRBJ1-3; v_gene: TRBV6-1; abundance: many; CDR3aa: CASSDRDRAGNTIYF; CDR3nt: TGTGCCAGCAGTGACCGGGACAGGGCTGGAAACACCATATATTTT
d_gene: -; j_gene: TRBJ1-2; v_gene: TRBV5-1; abundance: -; CDR3aa: CASSLALTGQGLYTF; CDR3nt: TGCGCCAGCAGCTTGGCCTTGACAGGACAAGGCCTATACACCTTC
d_gene: -; j_gene: TRBJ1-6; v_gene: TRBV7-2; abundance: -; CDR3aa: CASSLNASPTGSYNSPLHF; CDR3nt: TGTGCCAGCAGCTTAAATGCCAGCCCCACAGGCTCCTATAATTCACCCCTCCACTTT
d_gene: TRBD1; j_gene: TRBJ2-1; v_gene: TRBV9; abundance: -; CDR3aa: CASSPPTGTDYNEQFF; CDR3nt: TGTGCCAGCAGCCCGCCAACTGGGACAGACTACAATGAGCAGTTCTTC
d_gene: TRBD1; j_gene: TRBJ2-1; v_gene: TRBV3-1/TRBV3-2; abundance: -; CDR3aa: CASSQEFRGRKEQFF; CDR3nt: TGTGCCAGCAGCCAAGAATTCAGGGGGCGAAAGGAGCAGTTCTTC